This T cell receptor (beta chain) was retrieved from a study of cytomegalovirus exposure and HLA in healthy donors. Both 60 Vbeta primers and 13 Jbeta primers went into the PCR. Produced via immunoSEQ multiplex PCR; TCRdb's table is partial and in-frame only. The table records 100,000 to 150,000 clones, roughly 71% of them present only once. Germline lookup yields CDR1 SGHTA and CDR2 FQGTGA. Trimming took 5 bases from V and 7 from J; bases not matched to a gene: 10. CDR3 length equals 15 residues. J is TRBJ2-2 and V is TRBV7-3; 7 bases are a match to TRBD1. Sequencing was carried out using PBMCs. This TCR was sampled from a woman between 35 and 50 years old in good health and CMV-seronegative. CDR3 amino acids: CASSRGQSGNGELFF. CDR3 bases: TGTGCCAGCAGCCGGGGACAGAGCGGAAACGGGGAGCTGTTTTTT.